This entry is about one TCR beta chain. Its specificity is unknown. Together with a sample-barcoded 5' primer, a J-beta primer mix was included in a second PCR lasting about 6 to 11 cycles. TCRdb reprocessed the 5' RACE reads via MiXCR and lists one record per CDR3 protein. The repertoire holds about a million distinct CDR3 sequences, with under 40% as singletons. The CDR3 runs 16 residues. The V and J ends lost 6 bases and 5 bases, in that order; junction bases with no gene match: 13. Germline-derived CDR1 and CDR2 are MNHNY and SVGAGI (reference sequence). These data are taken from a study of blood T cells in healthy people across ages. Study summary: Template switching recovered approximately one barcoded beta molecule for every two T cells.

Whole-study findings and limits: With donor CMV status unknown, expanded clonotype changes were possibly confounded. Naive T cell percentage by flow cytometry tracked strongly with beta diversity.

The sample comprised blood. The gene calls are TRBV6-6 and TRBJ2-5; 9 bases agree with TRBD2. This receptor was taken from a man between 18 and 29 years old in good health. DNA of the CDR3: TGTGCCAGCAGCCCCTTTGCTAGCGGGATTATTGAGACCCAGTACTTC. It translates to CASSPFASGIIETQYF.